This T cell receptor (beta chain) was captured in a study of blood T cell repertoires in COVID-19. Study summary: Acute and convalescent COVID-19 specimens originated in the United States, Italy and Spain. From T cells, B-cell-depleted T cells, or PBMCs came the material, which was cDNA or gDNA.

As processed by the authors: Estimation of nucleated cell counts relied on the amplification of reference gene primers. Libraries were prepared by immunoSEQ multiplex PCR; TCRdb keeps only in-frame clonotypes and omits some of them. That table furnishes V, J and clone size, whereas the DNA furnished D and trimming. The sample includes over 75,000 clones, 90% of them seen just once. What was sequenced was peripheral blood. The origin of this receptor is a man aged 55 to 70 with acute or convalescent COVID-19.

DNA for the CDR3: TGTGCCAGTAGGTCCGGGACAGGGGGAACCGGGGAGCTGTTTTTT. Residues: CASRSGTGGTGELFF. J is TRBJ2-2 and V is TRBV19; 11 bases align to TRBD1. Germline CDR1 LNHDA, CDR2 SQIVND (reference sequence). This CDR3 region has 15 residues. V lost 6 bases and J lost 5; bases outside the gene matches: 5.